This T cell receptor (beta chain) emerged from a study of blood T cell repertoires in COVID-19. At the level of the study: T cells, B-cell-depleted T cells, or PBMCs supplied cDNA or gDNA.

V shed 7 bases and J 5 bases; nucleotides not matched to a gene: 11. Germline V gene lookup returns CDR1 MDHEN and CDR2 SYDVKM. The CDR3 spans 14 residues. The repertoire was sequenced with immunoSEQ multiplex PCR; TCRdb's copy has only in-frame clones and lacks some. The table records 280,000 or so clones, around four fifths of them present only once. There are a few counts of this clone. The J gene is TRBJ2-7, the V gene TRBV28; TRBD1 matches 7 bases. The sequenced sample was peripheral blood. The source is a woman in her forties or fifties who had recovered from COVID-19. The CDR3 DNA reads TGTGCCAGCACAAAGCGGACAGGACCAAACGAGCAGTACTTC. This gives the protein CASTKRTGPNEQYF.